The next 31 T cell receptor beta chains were all read from a single sample in a study of cytomegalovirus exposure and HLA in healthy donors. PCR amplification relied on 60 Vbeta primers (plus 13 Jbeta primers). Profiled with immunoSEQ multiplex PCR; TCRdb holds only in-frame clones, not every one. The table shows approximately 110,000 clones, with 65% to 80% occurring only once. Sample: PBMCs. These receptors were obtained from a male donor in good health and CMV-seronegative.

V usage is TRBV5-1 and J usage is TRBJ2-1; unclear D gene. The length of the CDR3 is 14 residues. Germline CDR1 is SGHRS and CDR2 is YFSETQ. V lost 0 bases to trimming and J lost 7 bases, with 11 bases between them. CDR3 nucleotides: TGCGCCAGCAGCTTGGTTTACGAGCAAAATGAGCAGTTCTTC. It translates to CASSLVYEQNEQFF.

J is TRBJ2-3 and V is TRBV7-2; 7 bases line up with TRBD1. This CDR3 contains 12 residues. Germline V CDR1 and CDR2: SGHTA, FQGNSA. The ends lost 6 bases at V and 4 bases at J; junction bases unmatched: 1. The CDR3 bases are TGTGCCAGCAGGCAGGGGGCAGATACGCAGTATTTT. Translated: CASRQGADTQYF. Full variable domain (outside the CDR3, taken from reference TRBV7-2 and TRBJ2-3): GAGVSQSPSNKVTEKGKDVELRCDPISGHTALYWYRQSLGQGLEFLIYFQGNSAPDKSGLPSDRFSAERTGGSVSTLTIQRTQQEDSAVYLCASRQGADTQYFGPGTRLTVL.

V and J are TRBV7-3 and TRBJ1-4, with D perhaps TRBD1 (5 bases). CDR3 length: 16 amino acids. Trimming removed 3 bases from V and 4 bases from J, with 15 bases in between. From germline, CDR1 is SGHTA and CDR2 FQGTGA. DNA for the CDR3: TGTGCCAGCAGCTTGAGGATCCAGGGAGGTAATGAAAAACTGTTTTTT. Its protein is CASSLRIQGGNEKLFF.

This clone showed up just once. The V and J genes are TRBV7-3 and TRBJ2-5; tentatively, D is TRBD1 (6 bases). The germline V and J ends were trimmed by 4 bases and 5 bases, with 11 bases remaining between them. The CDR3 spans 13 residues. Germline CDR1 and CDR2: SGHTA and FQGTGA. CDR3 sequence (DNA): TGTGCCAGCAGCTGGGGACACCGGGAGACCCAGTACTTC. Its protein product is CASSWGHRETQYF.

The chain uses TRBV4-3 and TRBJ1-3; a possible D gene is TRBD1 (5 bases). V lost 1 base to trimming and J lost 9 bases, with 13 bases between them. Looked up from germline, CDR1 is LGHNA and CDR2 is YSLEER. The CDR3 contains 14 residues. CDR3: CASSQGGRRGTIYF. The CDR3 DNA sequence: TGCGCCAGCAGCCAAGGGGGCAGACGAGGCACCATATATTTT.

A word on this clone: Other nucleotide sequences in the sample specify the same CDR3. The chain links TRBV30 to TRBJ2-7; 9 bases are shared with TRBD2. V lost 4 bases to trimming and J lost 2 bases; unmatched junction nucleotides: 9. The CDR3 is 15 amino acids. The germline V gene encodes CDR1 GTSNPN and CDR2 SVGIG (reference sequence). The CDR3 nucleotides are TGTGCCTGGAATCTGGGAGCGGGAGGTACCTACGAGCAGTACTTC. This codes for CAWNLGAGGTYEQYF.

The CDR3 spells CASSESRPLRQGWAFF. The CDR3, as DNA: TGTGCCAGCAGTGAATCCCGCCCCTTAAGACAGGGATGGGCTTTCTTT. This chain links TRBV25-1 with TRBJ1-1, with 7 bases aligning to TRBD1. The CDR3 length is 16 residues. J lost 11 bases, V lost 1 base, and 16 bases had no gene match. Germline V gene lookup returns CDR1 MGHDK and CDR2 SYGVNS.

V gene TRBV19 combines with J gene TRBJ2-7; TRBD1 might be the D (5 bases). Trimming shortened V by 4 bases and J by 2 bases, and 18 bases separated the two germline ends. The CDR3 runs 16 residues. Germline assignment: CDR1 LNHDA and CDR2 SQIVND (reference sequence). CDR3 protein: CASSTRLLGRAYEQYF. The DNA of the CDR3 is TGTGCCAGTAGTACTCGCCTGTTGGGCAGGGCCTACGAGCAGTACTTC.

The genes are TRBV5-4 and TRBJ2-2; D may be TRBD2 (6 bases). The V end was cut by 0 bases, the J end by 5 bases, with 14 bases between. The CDR3 is 16 amino acids. Germline V gene lookup returns CDR1 SGHNT and CDR2 YYREEE (reference sequence). The CDR3 DNA follows: TGTGCCAGCAGCTTGGATCCGGGAGTGGGGACCGGGGAGCTGTTTTTT. It translates to CASSLDPGVGTGELFF.

The chain links TRBV5-6 to TRBJ1-2; no clear D gene. The CDR3 runs 14 residues. V lost 0 bases and J 2 bases, leaving 8 bases between the germline ends. Germline V gives CDR1 SGHDT, CDR2 YYEEEE. The CDR3 region is CASSLGQVNYGYTF. The CDR3 region has the DNA TGTGCCAGCAGCTTGGGGCAGGTGAACTATGGCTACACCTTC.

A word on this clone: At one end the junction does not follow the germline gene, possibly because of a read error. The J gene is TRBJ2-4, the V gene TRBV20-1; D may be TRBD1 (6 bases). CDR3 length: 11 amino acids. Per the germline V gene, CDR1 is DFQATT and CDR2 is SNEGSKA (reference sequence). The CDR3 sequence is CSASKAGTPAF. The CDR3, as DNA: TGCAGTGCTAGCAAGGCAGGGACACCAGCCTTC.

This clone has a single count. This rearrangement joins TRBV4-1 to TRBJ2-7, with D perhaps TRBD2 (6 bases). V shed 0 bases and J shed 2 bases, with 11 bases lying between them. CDR3 length equals 15 residues. Germline V gene lookup returns CDR1 MGHRA and CDR2 YSYEKL. Written as DNA, the CDR3 is TGCGCCAGCAGCCAAGAATATAGCGGAGCCTACGAGCAGTACTTC. Translated, it gives CASSQEYSGAYEQYF.

At least ten counts were recorded for this clone. The chain links TRBV11-3 to TRBJ2-7, with a weak D call TRBD2 (6 bases). This CDR3 region has 14 residues. V dropped 0 bases and J dropped 2 bases, with 8 bases sitting between them. The germline V gene has CDR1 SGHNT and CDR2 YENEEA. The CDR3 here is CASSLEEGPYEQYF. CDR3 nucleotides: TGTGCCAGCAGCTTAGAGGAGGGGCCCTACGAGCAGTACTTC.

This clone was seen a handful of times. The chain joins TRBV11-2 to TRBJ2-7, with no clear D. V gave up 2 bases and J gave up 2 bases, with 7 bases separating them. The CDR3 extends over 13 amino acids. The germline V gene encodes CDR1 SGHAT and CDR2 FQNNGV. CDR3 in DNA: TGTGCCAGCAGCTTACAACAGACCTACGAGCAGTACTTC. This gives the protein CASSLQQTYEQYF.

The CDR3 region is CASSLTASGTQDTQYF. CDR3 coding DNA: TGTGCCAGCAGCTTAACTGCTAGCGGGACTCAGGATACGCAGTATTTT. The chain employs TRBV7-3 and TRBJ2-3; 9 bases fit TRBD2. The CDR3 has 16 amino acids. Germline V CDR1 and CDR2: SGHTA, FQGTGA. The V and J ends lost 0 bases and 6 bases, in that order; junction bases with no gene match: 7.

This clone showed up just a few times. The V and J genes are TRBV27 and TRBJ2-3, with D possibly TRBD1 on 6 matching bases. Germline V lookup: CDR1 MNHEY, CDR2 SMNVEV (reference sequence). The CDR3 has 14 residues. V lost 7 bases, J lost 3 bases, and 14 bases lay in between. The CDR3 coding sequence is TGTGCCAGCATGGGGAACAGGGAGACAGATACGCAGTATTTT. Protein product: CASMGNRETDTQYF.

V gene TRBV19 combines with J gene TRBJ1-1; D is unclear. This CDR3 has 12 amino acids. From germline, CDR1 is LNHDA and CDR2 SQIVND (reference sequence). With 2 bases removed from V and 4 bases from J, the gap between germline ends came to 5 bases. CDR3 coding DNA: TGTGCCAGTAGTATAAAAGCCACTGAAGCTTTCTTT. Translated: CASSIKATEAFF.

This clone was seen a handful of times. The genes are TRBV30 and TRBJ2-7, with a possible D match to TRBD2 (5 bases). Trimming took off 2 bases at V and 0 bases at J, with 11 bases between the two ends. The CDR3 covers 14 residues. The germline gives CDR1 GTSNPN, CDR2 SVGIG (reference sequence). This CDR3 is CAWSLETTSYEQYF. The CDR3 DNA reads as TGTGCCTGGAGTCTTGAGACTACCTCCTACGAGCAGTACTTC.

The chain employs TRBV29-1 and TRBJ2-1; tentatively, D is TRBD2 (7 bases). Between the trimmed V and J ends, which lost 4 bases and 8 bases, there was a span of 12 bases. This CDR3 contains 12 residues. Per the germline V gene, CDR1 is SQVTM and CDR2 is ANQGSEA. CDR3 loop: CSVGRGADEQFF. CDR3 bases: TGCAGCGTTGGACGGGGGGCCGATGAGCAGTTCTTC.

This chain uses TRBV25-1 with TRBJ1-1, with D unclear. The CDR3 extends over 11 amino acids. Germline V gene data show CDR1 as MGHDK and CDR2 as SYGVNS. V lost 6 bases, J lost 1 base, and 3 bases lay in between. The CDR3: CASSRNTEAFF. The CDR3 DNA is TGTGCCAGCAGCAGGAACACTGAAGCTTTCTTT.

V gene TRBV5-8 combines with J gene TRBJ2-5, with D perhaps TRBD1 (5 bases). Trimming pared 2 bases from V and 5 bases from J, leaving 10 bases between. CDR1 SGHTS and CDR2 YDEGEE come from the germline V gene. The CDR3 is 13 amino acids. The CDR3 bases are TGTGCCAGCAGCTTTGGGGCATGGGAGACCCAGTACTTC. Its translation: CASSFGAWETQYF.

This clone was detected only once. V is TRBV9 and J is TRBJ2-3; 9 bases agree with TRBD2. Germline-derived CDR1 and CDR2 are SGDLS and YYNGEE. The CDR3 spans 17 residues. After removal of 0 bases from V and 2 bases from J, the junction contained 7 bases not matched to a gene. The CDR3 DNA sequence: TGTGCCAGCAGCGTAGGGGCGGGAGGGCCATCCACAGATACGCAGTATTTT. Translated: CASSVGAGGPSTDTQYF.

This chain uses TRBV9 with TRBJ2-7; D is undetermined. Germline V CDR1 and CDR2: SGDLS, YYNGEE. This CDR3 spans 14 amino acids. The germline V and J ends were trimmed by 4 bases and 2 bases, with 13 bases remaining between them. CDR3 sequence reads: CASSSEANTYEQYF. DNA of the CDR3: TGTGCCAGCAGCTCAGAGGCGAATACCTACGAGCAGTACTTC.

J is TRBJ2-2 and V is TRBV28, with 11 bases that match TRBD2. The germline CDR1 and CDR2 sequences are MDHEN and SYDVKM. The CDR3 runs 18 residues. The J segment lost 2 bases and the V segment lost 5 bases, leaving 10 bases of the junction unmatched. CDR3 residues: CASSVPSGTSGNTGELFF. The CDR3 nucleotides read TGTGCCAGCAGTGTGCCTTCCGGGACTAGCGGTAACACCGGGGAGCTGTTTTTT.

This chain joins TRBV11-3 and TRBJ2-3, with 11 bases matching TRBD1. After removal of 4 bases from V and 6 bases from J, the junction contained 6 bases not matched to a gene. Germline values: CDR1 SGHNT, CDR2 YENEEA. The CDR3 extends over 15 amino acids. CDR3 in DNA: TGTGCCAGCAGCTCAAGGACAGGGGGCATTGATACGCAGTATTTT. Encoded protein: CASSSRTGGIDTQYF.

The chain uses TRBV9 and TRBJ2-3, with 7 bases matching TRBD2. The V gene's germline CDR1 is SGDLS and CDR2 YYNGEE. V lost 2 bases, J lost 4 bases, and 10 bases stayed unmatched. The CDR3 sequence is 16 residues long. The CDR3 DNA follows: TGTGCCAGCAGCGTTTGGGTGGGAGGGCAGTCAGATACGCAGTATTTT. It specifies CASSVWVGGQSDTQYF.

This rearrangement joins TRBV9 to TRBJ2-1; weak D call: TRBD2 (6 bases). In germline, CDR1 is SGDLS, CDR2 YYNGEE. V gave up 3 bases and J gave up 1 base, with 14 bases separating them. The length of the CDR3 is 16 residues. Here the CDR3 reads CASSGGGDLSYNEQFF. CDR3 nucleotide sequence: TGTGCCAGCAGCGGAGGCGGGGATCTGTCCTACAATGAGCAGTTCTTC.

The chain employs TRBV7-9 and TRBJ2-3; 8 nucleotides match TRBD2. Germline V CDR1 and CDR2: SEHNR, FQNEAQ (reference sequence). The CDR3 covers 17 residues. Trimming at V came to 5 bases and at J to 5 bases, leaving 15 bases not matched to a gene. The chain's CDR3 is CASSRTIKREKGDTQYF. The CDR3 region has the DNA TGTGCCAGCAGCCGGACGATAAAGCGGGAGAAGGGAGATACGCAGTATTTT. Full variable domain (remainder filled in from reference TRBV7-9 and TRBJ2-3): DTGVSQNPRHKITKRGQNVTFRCDPISEHNRLYWYRQTLGQGPEFLTYFQNEAQLEKSRLLSDRFSAERPKGSFSTLEIQRTEQGDSAMYLCASSRTIKREKGDTQYFGPGTRLTVL.

The V gene is TRBV6-6, the J gene TRBJ2-2; tentatively, D is TRBD2 (5 bases). CDR3 length equals 15 residues. Germline CDR1 MNHNY, CDR2 SVGAGI (reference sequence). V lost 8 bases to trimming and J lost 5 bases, with 18 bases between them. The chain's CDR3 is CASLPGNLGTGELFF. The CDR3 nucleotides are TGTGCCAGCTTACCCGGGAACTTGGGGACCGGGGAGCTGTTTTTT.

CDR3 protein: CASSLVSGRTDTQYF. DNA for the CDR3: TGTGCCAGCAGCTTAGTCTCGGGGAGGACAGATACGCAGTATTTT. V usage is TRBV7-8 and J usage is TRBJ2-3, with D possibly TRBD2 on 6 matching bases. Between the trimmed V and J ends, which lost 1 base and 3 bases, there was a span of 11 bases. The CDR3 contains 15 residues. From germline, CDR1 is SGHVS and CDR2 FQNEAQ.

J is TRBJ2-7 and V is TRBV7-9; D remains unclear. This CDR3 contains 12 residues. V lost 3 bases and J lost 0, with 3 bases in between. Looked up from germline, CDR1 is SEHNR and CDR2 is FQNEAQ (reference sequence). The CDR3 DNA reads TGTGCCAGCAGCTTGAGCTCCTACGAGCAGTACTTC. It is translated as CASSLSSYEQYF.